One sample yielded the 11 T cell receptor beta chains listed below, sequenced in a study of immune cell composition in non-small cell lung cancer (dated by TCRdb to the late 2010s). Normal lung samples were non-adjacent lung tissue taken as far from the tumour as possible, at least 3 cm away, from the same patient. The library came from the immunoSEQ multiplex PCR assay. What TCRdb holds here is the immuneACCESS table cut down to in-frame rearrangements. Part of the clones is not present; checked against another copy, under half of the missing clones reflect an unresolved V gene, and the others are unexplained. This sample has 1,500 to 2,000 clones in its table, and 79% of those were observed once. Together, the top ten hold around 9.9% of the sample. Sequencing was carried out using non-adjacent lung tissue. The source of these receptors is a human donor with non-small cell lung cancer.

V gene TRBV27 combines with J gene TRBJ2-7, with TRBD1 matching 9 bases. Per the germline V gene, CDR1 is MNHEY and CDR2 is SMNVEV (reference sequence). After removal of 2 bases from V and 4 bases from J, the junction contained 9 bases not matched to a gene. CDR3 size: 16 residues. As DNA, the CDR3 is TGTGCCAGCAGTTTAGGGACAGGGAGGGCAGGATACGAGCAGTACTTC. Translation gives CASSLGTGRAGYEQYF.

The chain has TRBV16 and TRBJ2-7, with D maybe TRBD1 (5 bases). V was trimmed by 1 base and J by 6 bases, leaving 10 bases between them. Germline V gene lookup returns CDR1 KGHSY and CDR2 FQNENV. This CDR3 region has 13 residues. CDR3 loop: CASSQFGQGEQYF. The DNA of the CDR3 is TGTGCCAGCAGCCAATTCGGACAAGGCGAGCAGTACTTC.

The V gene is TRBV15, the J gene TRBJ2-1, with 7 bases identical to TRBD1. This CDR3 comprises 16 residues. J was trimmed by 5 bases and V by 1 base; bases with no gene match: 8. Per the germline V gene, CDR1 is LNHNV and CDR2 is YYDKDF (reference sequence). CDR3 sequence: CATSRGLGQTNNEQFF. In DNA form, the CDR3 reads TGTGCCACCAGCAGAGGTTTGGGACAGACAAACAATGAGCAGTTCTTC.

In DNA form, the CDR3 reads TGTGCCAGCAGTGTCGGGACAGGGGGAAGAGAGACCCAGTACTTC. The encoded protein is CASSVGTGGRETQYF. The gene calls are TRBV25-1 and TRBJ2-5; 11 bases map to TRBD1. The CDR3 is 15 residues long. With 4 bases clipped from V and 4 bases from J, the junction kept 5 bases outside the gene matches. Germline lookup yields CDR1 MGHDK and CDR2 SYGVNS.

This clone was recorded a few times. CDR3 coding DNA: TGTGCCAGCAGCAAGTCCTCCGGCGGGAAGTCAGATACGCAGTATTTT. The encoded protein is CASSKSSGGKSDTQYF. The chain employs TRBV5-6 and TRBJ2-3, with D maybe TRBD2 (6 bases). This CDR3 contains 16 residues. The V and J ends lost 4 bases and 4 bases respectively, with 19 bases between them. Germline V lookup: CDR1 SGHDT, CDR2 YYEEEE.

The gene calls are TRBV9 and TRBJ1-4; tentatively, D is TRBD1 (6 bases). The CDR3 is 15 residues long. Germline V gives CDR1 SGDLS, CDR2 YYNGEE. V shed 0 bases and J shed 8 bases, with 14 bases lying between them. This CDR3 reads CASSVAGTPGEKLFF. In DNA, the CDR3 is TGTGCCAGCAGCGTAGCCGGGACACCGGGGGAAAAACTGTTTTTT.

V gene TRBV5-4 combines with J gene TRBJ2-1; no clear D. Per germline, CDR1 SGHNT and CDR2 YYREEE (reference sequence). Trimming took 0 bases from V and 10 from J, leaving 14 bases between them. The CDR3 is 14 residues long. The chain's CDR3 is CASSLAGSLIEQFF. The CDR3 DNA reads TGTGCCAGCAGCTTGGCCGGGTCTCTCATCGAGCAGTTCTTC. Filled out from reference TRBV5-4 and TRBJ2-1, the complete variable domain reads ETGVTQSPTHLIKTRGQQVTLRCSSQSGHNTVSWYQQALGQGPQFIFQYYREEENGRGNFPPRFSGLQFPNYSSELNVNALELDDSALYLCASSLAGSLIEQFFGPGTRLTVL.

The V and J genes are TRBV5-1 and TRBJ1-2, with D unclear. The CDR3 is made up of 15 amino acids. Germline V CDR1 and CDR2: SGHRS, YFSETQ. Trimming removed 7 bases from V and 4 bases from J, with 20 bases in between. In DNA form, the CDR3 reads TGCGCCAGCCGTACCACTACGGAATATATCTATGGCTACACCTTC. It encodes CASRTTTEYIYGYTF.

Sample share makes this clone large. The chain carries TRBV18 and TRBJ2-7; D may be TRBD2 (5 bases). The length of the CDR3 is 15 residues. CDR1 and CDR2 from the germline V gene are KGHSH and LQKENI. The germline V and J ends were trimmed by 4 bases and 6 bases, with 19 bases remaining between them. The CDR3 coding sequence is TGTGCCAGCTCACAATCCGGGATTAATTATGGCGAGCAGTACTTC. As protein: CASSQSGINYGEQYF.

This chain uses TRBV27 with TRBJ2-3; TRBD2 matches 10 bases. The CDR3 runs to 17 residues. Trimming cost V 2 bases and J 0 bases; bases outside gene matches: 5. CDR1 is MNHEY and CDR2 is SMNVEV in the germline V gene (reference sequence). CDR3 residues: CASSLGLAGVSTDTQYF. CDR3 sequence (DNA): TGTGCCAGCAGTTTAGGTCTAGCGGGGGTTAGCACAGATACGCAGTATTTT.

The genes are TRBV2 and TRBJ2-1, with D perhaps TRBD2 (5 bases). The ends were cut back, 1 base at V and 9 bases at J, with 13 bases in the middle. The CDR3 totals 14 residues. Germline loops: CDR1 SNHLY, CDR2 FYNNEI. The CDR3 DNA follows: TGTGCCAGCAGTGAAGACCCTAGCTATGGTGAGCAGTTCTTC. This encodes CASSEDPSYGEQFF.